This T cell receptor beta chain came from a study of breast tumors, draining lymph nodes, adjacent tissues. Samples came from axillary lymph nodes draining the breast cancer. Study-wide findings and caveats: Luminal-like breast cancer showed significantly greater tumor-nontumor repertoire similarity than basal-like breast cancer did.

TCRdb re-called the multiplex PCR reads with MiXCR, one entry per CDR3 protein. Among fewer than 200,000 distinct CDR3 sequences listed, 33% were seen once. Many counts were recorded for this clonotype. No antigen is known for it. Input material: axillary lymph node tissue. This TCR was sampled from a female donor with breast cancer. Some clones in this sample may be carry-over from other donors' samples.

In nucleotides, the CDR3 is TGTGCCAGCAGCTTAGCGGTTGGCTCAAAGGACACCATATATTTT. This encodes CASSLAVGSKDTIYF. The chain joins TRBV7-9 to TRBJ1-3; D is unclear. V was trimmed by 0 bases and J by 8 bases, leaving 14 bases between them. The CDR3 extends over 15 amino acids. From germline, CDR1 is SEHNR and CDR2 FQNEAQ (reference sequence).